This T cell receptor (beta chain) was recovered during a study of T cells in Graves' hyperthyroidism and ophthalmopathy. No ophthalmopathy progression within 18 months constituted stable Graves' hyperthyroidism. The hyperthyroidism patients had all been newly diagnosed, and their disease duration was under 2 months. Their ages ranged from 18 to 65 years. Each diagnosis was grounded in clinical symptoms, serum thyroxine and TRAb, thyroid ultrasound, and orbital computed tomography. CDR3 length: 17 residues. The V gene's germline CDR1 is SGHVS and CDR2 FQNEAQ. J lost 2 bases, V lost 2 bases, and 5 bases had no gene match. Study-wide results and limits: Model predictions of ophthalmopathy came a median around 6.5 months before onset.

Regions amplified from RNA transcripts were the TCR beta CDR3 regions. RT-PCR in the first round (using the HTBI primer set) targeted the TCR CDR3. One entry per CDR3 protein results from TCRdb running MiXCR on the multiplex PCR reads. This sample carries about 610,000 distinct CDR3 sequences, just over 45% of them seen once, and the ten largest clones take more than 7%. Details on this clonotype: No antigen is known for it.

Input material: peripheral blood or thyroid tissue (not recorded which). This chain joins TRBV7-8 and TRBJ2-6, with 8 positions matching TRBD1. The sequence was collected from a woman between 18 and 29 years old with Graves' hyperthyroidism. CDR3 sequence reads: CASSLLDRVTGANVLTF. The CDR3 nucleotides are TGTGCCAGCAGCTTACTGGACAGGGTTACTGGGGCCAACGTCCTGACTTTC.